Presented here are 22 T cell receptor beta chains from one specimen sequenced in a study of blood T cell repertoires in COVID-19 (dated by TCRdb to 2019 to 2021). Libraries were constructed by the immunoSEQ multiplex PCR assay. TCRdb retrieved this table from immuneACCESS and kept in-frame rearrangements only. Not all clones are present; in checked studies, unresolved V genes account for under half, and no reason is known for the remainder. In all, the sample holds some 200,000 clones, and about 79% of those were seen once. The ten largest clones add up to under 1.5% of the sample. Material: peripheral blood. The origin of the receptors is a woman between 40 and 55 years old who had recovered from COVID-19.

This sequence joins TRBV10-3 and TRBJ1-4; TRBD1 aligns across 10 bases. CDR1 and CDR2 from the germline V gene are ENHRY and SYGVKD. The CDR3 has 14 amino acids. V lost 3 bases and J lost 6; bases outside the gene matches: 1. The CDR3 protein is CAISDGTGDEKLFF. CDR3 nucleotides: TGTGCCATCAGTGACGGGACAGGGGATGAAAAACTGTTTTTT.

The rearrangement links TRBV3-1 (or the pseudogene TRBV3-2) to TRBJ2-5, with TRBD2 matching over 14 bases. The CDR3 has 18 amino acids. In germline, CDR1 is LGHDT, CDR2 YNNKEL (reference sequence). Trimming removed 5 bases from V and 5 bases from J; junction bases left unmatched: 13. The CDR3 reads CASSSNRAGTSGGETQYF. Written as DNA, the CDR3 is TGTGCCAGCAGCTCCAACCGTGCCGGGACTAGCGGGGGTGAGACCCAGTACTTC.

J is TRBJ2-7 and V is TRBV19; TRBD2 is a possible D gene (6 bases). Trimming pared 3 bases from V and 6 bases from J, leaving 9 bases between. Germline CDR1 is LNHDA and CDR2 is SQIVND (reference sequence). The CDR3 contains 12 residues. The CDR3 protein is CASSIGRREQYF. CDR3 nucleotides: TGTGCCAGTAGTATTGGGAGGCGCGAGCAGTACTTC.

Concerning this clone: At one of its ends the junction is not consistent with the germline gene, which may arise from a read error. J is TRBJ1-2 and V is TRBV12-3 or TRBV12-4, with D possibly matching TRBD1 (5 bases). The CDR3 loop spans 10 amino acids. CDR3 DNA sequence: TGTGCCAGCAGTTTAACAGGACACCACTTC. As protein: CASSLTGHHF.

V usage is TRBV12-3 or TRBV12-4 and J usage is TRBJ1-2; the D gene is possibly TRBD1 (5 bases). V lost 6 bases to trimming and J lost 7 bases, with 15 bases between them. CDR3 length: 13 residues. CDR3 DNA sequence: TGTGCCAGCAGCCAGAACGGGGGTCTTGGCTACACCTTC. Amino acid sequence: CASSQNGGLGYTF.

The chain recombines TRBV28 with TRBJ2-5; 11 bases agree with TRBD2. V was clipped by 8 bases and J by 3 bases; unmatched bases: 2. CDR3 length: 13 residues. Germline lookup yields CDR1 MDHEN and CDR2 SYDVKM. CDR3 nucleotide sequence: TGTGCCAGCGCGACTAGCGGGGAAGAGACCCAGTACTTC. Its protein is CASATSGEETQYF.

This clone was detected once. J is TRBJ2-5 and V is TRBV4-3; 9 nucleotides agree with TRBD2. Germline trimming cut 4 bases from V and 5 bases from J; bases unmatched to any gene: 8. Germline CDR1 LGHNA, CDR2 YSLEER. This CDR3 is built from 15 residues. CDR3 sequence reads: CASSRGGGGPETQYF. CDR3 nucleotide sequence: TGCGCCAGCAGCCGCGGCGGGGGGGGCCCGGAGACCCAGTACTTC.

This chain connects TRBV4-1 to TRBJ1-1; 7 positions match TRBD1. V was pared by 9 bases and J by 4 bases, with 5 bases of the junction left unmatched. The CDR3 is made up of 12 amino acids. CDR1 and CDR2 from the germline V gene are MGHRA and YSYEKL. CDR3 sequence reads: CASRGLGTEAFF. In DNA, the CDR3 is TGCGCCAGTAGGGGGCTCGGCACTGAAGCTTTCTTT.

The V gene is TRBV12-3 or TRBV12-4, the J gene TRBJ2-2, with D possibly being TRBD1 (5 bases). This CDR3 is built from 12 residues. The V gene lost 8 bases and the J gene lost 6 bases, with 10 bases spanning the gap. The DNA of the CDR3 is TGTGCCAGCTTTCCCAGGGCCGGGGAGCTGTTTTTT. It translates to CASFPRAGELFF.

V and J are TRBV6-2 or TRBV6-3 and TRBJ1-5; no clear D. The V gene lost 4 bases and the J gene lost 2 bases, with 15 bases spanning the gap. Germline V lookup: CDR1 MNHEY, CDR2 SVGEGT. The CDR3 spans 16 residues. The CDR3 DNA sequence: TGTGCCAGCAGTTTCCCAGGAAAGAAGGGCAATCAGCCCCAGCATTTT. It codes for CASSFPGKKGNQPQHF.

This chain uses TRBV5-1 with TRBJ2-1; TRBD2 agrees at 8 bases. CDR1 is SGHRS, CDR2 YFSETQ, per germline. With 4 bases clipped from V and 9 bases from J, the junction kept 12 bases outside the gene matches. This CDR3 contains 15 residues. CDR3 DNA sequence: TGCGCCAGCAGCGCCCAATCGGGGGGGGCGGGTGAGCAGTTCTTC. Encoded protein: CASSAQSGGAGEQFF.

The V gene is TRBV6-2 or TRBV6-3, the J gene TRBJ1-1, with D unclear. Trimming took off 0 bases at V and 1 base at J, with 9 bases between the two ends. Germline CDR1 and CDR2: MNHEY and SVGEGT. The CDR3 is made up of 15 amino acids. CDR3 coding DNA: TGTGCCAGCAGTTACTCCTCAGGATGGAACACTGAAGCTTTCTTT. Translation gives CASSYSSGWNTEAFF.

This chain connects TRBV18 to TRBJ1-5; 9 positions match TRBD1. This CDR3 contains 14 residues. The germline CDR1 and CDR2 sequences are KGHSH and LQKENI. V dropped 3 bases and J dropped 7; count of bases not matched to a gene: 4. The CDR3: CASSPGQGAQPQHF. In nucleotides, the CDR3 is TGTGCCAGCTCACCGGGACAGGGCGCCCAGCCCCAGCATTTT.

The chain links TRBV7-2 to TRBJ1-5; the D gene is possibly TRBD1 (6 bases). The germline V and J ends were trimmed by 2 bases and 5 bases, with 10 bases remaining between them. The CDR3 is 14 amino acids. Germline V lookup: CDR1 SGHTA, CDR2 FQGNSA. CDR3: CASSLTAGDQPQHF. The CDR3 nucleotides read TGTGCCAGCAGCTTAACGGCAGGGGATCAGCCCCAGCATTTT.

The rearrangement joins TRBV5-1 to TRBJ2-3; D may be TRBD2 (6 bases). Trimming removed 4 bases from V and 6 bases from J, with 18 bases in between. Germline CDR1 SGHRS, CDR2 YFSETQ. This CDR3 region has 15 residues. The DNA of the CDR3 is TGCGCCAGCAGCCCGTGGACCACTAGCCCTGATACGCAGTATTTT. Translated, it gives CASSPWTTSPDTQYF.

The chain combines TRBV4-3 with TRBJ1-1, with D hard to call. Germline V CDR1 and CDR2: LGHNA, YSLEER. Trimming removed 0 bases from V and 1 base from J, with 15 bases in between. The CDR3 has 17 residues. The CDR3 nucleotides are TGCGCCAGCAGCCAAGATTTAATTGAGGGCCGGAACACTGAAGCTTTCTTT. It specifies CASSQDLIEGRNTEAFF.

The chain combines TRBV5-4 with TRBJ1-2; TRBD1 might be the D (6 bases). V shed 2 bases and J shed 8 bases, with 16 bases lying between them. Germline lookup yields CDR1 SGHNT and CDR2 YYREEE (reference sequence). CDR3 length: 14 residues. CDR3 coding DNA: TGTGCCAGCAGCTTCTCCGGGACAAGAGGGGGCTACACCTTC. It yields the protein CASSFSGTRGGYTF.

V usage is TRBV11-3 and J usage is TRBJ1-2, with 7 bases matching TRBD1. After removal of 3 bases from V and 7 bases from J, the junction contained 8 bases not matched to a gene. The CDR3 loop spans 14 amino acids. The germline V gene has CDR1 SGHNT and CDR2 YENEEA. CDR3 DNA sequence: TGTGCCAGCAGCTTTAGGGGGCGAACGTCTGGCTACACCTTC. Its protein is CASSFRGRTSGYTF.

The chain couples TRBV29-1 to TRBJ2-3, with TRBD2 as a possible D gene (7 bases). Germline V CDR1 and CDR2: SQVTM, ANQGSEA. The ends were cut back, 3 bases at V and 4 bases at J, with 32 bases in the middle. The CDR3 loop spans 20 amino acids. Here the CDR3 reads CSVERELGFGGRAGPDTQYF. CDR3 nucleotides: TGCAGCGTTGAGAGGGAACTAGGCTTCGGGGGGCGGGCCGGGCCAGATACGCAGTATTTT.

V is TRBV4-3 and J is TRBJ1-2; D unresolved. CDR3 length: 15 residues. Trimming took 1 base from V and 6 from J, leaving 15 bases between them. The V gene's germline CDR1 is LGHNA and CDR2 YSLEER. The CDR3 DNA reads TGCGCCAGCAGCCAAGGGGAGGGTAGGGAAGATGGCTACACCTTC. It specifies CASSQGEGREDGYTF.

The V and J genes are TRBV9 and TRBJ2-1, with 11 bases fitting TRBD2. The length of the CDR3 is 16 residues. Germline V gene sequence: CDR1 SGDLS, CDR2 YYNGEE. The V segment lost 4 bases and the J segment 5 bases; nucleotides outside the gene matches: 8. CDR3 loop: CASSPSTSGGHNEQFF. Written as DNA, the CDR3 is TGTGCCAGCAGCCCCAGTACTAGCGGGGGTCACAATGAGCAGTTCTTC.

This sequence joins TRBV7-9 and TRBJ1-1, with D perhaps TRBD1 (6 bases). The CDR3 sequence is 15 residues long. Germline V gene data show CDR1 as SEHNR and CDR2 as FQNEAQ (reference sequence). V gave up 2 bases and J gave up 10 bases, with 20 bases separating them. The CDR3 protein is CASSLNPAGVGLAFF. In DNA form, the CDR3 reads TGTGCCAGCAGCTTAAACCCCGCAGGGGTTGGGCTAGCTTTCTTT.